The TCR beta chain under discussion was sequenced for a study of a mutant IDH1 vaccine in newly diagnosed glioma. Study-level information: Sex among treated patients split about 62% male, roughly 38% female; mean age was about 43 years. Pretreatment consisted of radiotherapy, temozolomide, or both, with most receiving both.

TCRdb keeps only in-frame clones here, not all; method: immunoSEQ multiplex PCR. The sample includes about 92,000 clones, roughly 77% of them seen just once. Concerning this clone: The target antigen is unknown.

CDR3 length: 12 residues. Germline CDR1 is LNHDA and CDR2 is SQIVND (reference sequence). V was shortened by 5 bases and J by 5 bases, with 9 bases between the two germline ends. Time point reported: baseline, week 1 (first vaccination visit). The treatment denotes: pre-vaccination baseline after standard-of-care therapy. Whole-study findings and limits: Whatever changes occurred in top peripheral T cell clonotypes seemed unrelated to pseudoprogression.

This TCR was sampled from a man aged 35 to 55 with glioma. V and J are TRBV19 and TRBJ2-5; perhaps TRBD2 as D (5 bases). This specimen was PBMCs, taken from a glioma patient treated with radiotherapy, temozolomide or both. CDR3 in amino acids: CASSPTGETQYF. For the CDR3, the DNA is TGTGCCAGTAGTCCCACGGGGGAGACCCAGTACTTC.